The 26 T cell receptor beta chains below come from one sample, sequenced in a study of T cell responses to AZD1222 COVID-19 vaccine. The method was immunoSEQ multiplex PCR; TCRdb's version includes in-frame clones alone and lacks a portion of them. The sample carries about 150,000 clones, roughly 88% recorded once. Material: peripheral blood, obtained 28 days after the second AZD1222 dose. Receptor source: an adult who received the AZD1222 COVID-19 vaccine.

The V call is TRBV4-1, the J call TRBJ2-7; D possibly matches TRBD1 or TRBD2 (5 bases each). Between the trimmed V and J ends, which lost 1 base and 6 bases, there was a span of 10 bases. CDR3 length equals 13 residues. Germline-derived CDR1 and CDR2 are MGHRA and YSYEKL. CDR3 bases: TGCGCCAGCAGCCAAGTCGAAGGGACCGAGCAGTACTTC. Protein product: CASSQVEGTEQYF.

J is TRBJ1-4 and V is TRBV29-1; no reliable D call. CDR1 and CDR2 (germline): SQVTM, ANQGSEA. With 7 bases removed from V and 4 bases from J, the gap between germline ends came to 13 bases. The CDR3 is made up of 13 amino acids. CDR3 amino acids: CSGLESGNEKLFF. The CDR3 region has the DNA TGCAGCGGCTTGGAGTCGGGTAATGAAAAACTGTTTTTT.

The chain employs TRBV7-2 and TRBJ2-5; TRBD1 might be the D (5 bases). V was trimmed by 5 bases and J by 2 bases, leaving 12 bases between them. CDR3 length: 14 amino acids. Germline V gene lookup returns CDR1 SGHTA and CDR2 FQGNSA. The CDR3 region has the DNA TGTGCCAGCAGCCCCACCAGGGTGCAAGAGACCCAGTACTTC. Protein sequence: CASSPTRVQETQYF.

The chain recombines TRBV2 with TRBJ1-4; D remains ambiguous. The CDR3 runs 15 residues. The V end was cut by 2 bases, the J end by 0 bases, with 7 bases between. Germline CDR1 reads SNHLY; CDR2 reads FYNNEI. The CDR3 bases are TGTGCCAGCAGTGAACCAACCGCAACTAATGAAAAACTGTTTTTT. Its translation is CASSEPTATNEKLFF.

The chain combines TRBV12-3 or TRBV12-4 with TRBJ2-7; D is uncertain. Trimming shortened V by 5 bases and J by 7 bases, and 9 bases separated the two germline ends. The CDR3 sequence is 11 residues long. The CDR3 DNA follows: TGTGCCAGCAGTCCCAGGTGGGAGCAGTACTTC. Amino acids: CASSPRWEQYF.

This clone appeared once. The chain has TRBV12-3 or TRBV12-4 and TRBJ1-1; the D is unclear. V was shortened by 3 bases and J by 5 bases, with 10 bases between the two germline ends. CDR3 length: 13 amino acids. The CDR3 nucleotides are TGTGCCAGCAGTTTTTTAGCGAGGACTGAAGCTTTCTTT. It translates to CASSFLARTEAFF.

The rearrangement links TRBV7-2 to TRBJ1-5, with TRBD1 identical over 7 bases. V dropped 6 bases and J dropped 7; count of bases not matched to a gene: 6. Germline V CDR1 and CDR2: SGHTA, FQGNSA. There are 13 residues in the CDR3. This CDR3 is CASSRDRVQPQHF. The DNA of the CDR3 is TGTGCCAGCAGTCGTGACAGGGTACAGCCCCAGCATTTT.

This clone was counted a single time. The chain uses TRBV10-1 and TRBJ2-7; 10 nucleotides line up with TRBD1. This CDR3 has 15 residues. The germline CDR1 and CDR2 sequences are WNHNN and SYGVQD (reference sequence). V was pared by 2 bases and J by 6 bases, with 7 bases of the junction left unmatched. The CDR3 sequence is CASSETRTGGLEQYF. For the CDR3, the DNA is TGCGCCAGCAGTGAGACTCGGACAGGGGGGCTCGAGCAGTACTTC.

This clone appeared once. This chain joins TRBV7-9 and TRBJ1-2; D is ambiguous. Germline CDR1 and CDR2: SEHNR and FQNEAQ (reference sequence). This CDR3 contains 11 residues. Trimming pared 9 bases from V and 4 bases from J, leaving 9 bases between. The chain's CDR3 is CARLPGYGYTF. In DNA form, the CDR3 reads TGTGCCAGACTTCCGGGCTATGGCTACACCTTC.

V is TRBV12-3 or TRBV12-4 and J is TRBJ1-5; D not resolved. V lost 6 bases to trimming and J lost 8 bases, with 14 bases between them. The CDR3 contains 13 residues. The CDR3 sequence is CASSRFKREPQHF. The CDR3, as DNA: TGTGCCAGCAGCCGGTTCAAACGAGAGCCCCAGCATTTT.

The chain links TRBV10-2 to TRBJ2-4; the match to TRBD1 covers 7 bases. V shed 4 bases, J shed 7 bases, and the junction held 7 bases outside the gene matches. This CDR3 contains 14 residues. Germline lookup yields CDR1 WSHSY and CDR2 SAAADI. CDR3 residues: CASSASGTENIQYF. The CDR3 nucleotides read TGCGCCAGCAGTGCTTCCGGGACAGAGAACATTCAGTACTTC.

About this clone itself: The junction shows a germline mismatch at one end, possibly a read error. The chain is built from TRBV7-7 and TRBJ2-1, with 10 bases fitting TRBD2. The germline CDR1 and CDR2 sequences are SSHAT and FNYEAQ (reference sequence). There are 15 residues in the CDR3. The CDR3 sequence is CASSPLAGAGNEQFF. DNA of the CDR3: TGTGCTAGCAGCCCGCTAGCGGGAGCTGGAAATGAGCAGTTCTTC.

CDR3 sequence reads: CASSYSWVANYGYTF. The CDR3 DNA reads as TGTGCCAGCAGTTACTCTTGGGTAGCTAACTATGGCTACACCTTC. V usage is TRBV6-5 and J usage is TRBJ1-2, with D unresolved. CDR1 is MNHEY, CDR2 SVGAGI, per germline. There are 15 residues in the CDR3. With 0 bases removed from V and 0 bases from J, the gap between germline ends came to 8 bases.

This chain links TRBV7-6 with TRBJ2-7; 10 bases map to TRBD1. Germline V gene lookup returns CDR1 SGHVS and CDR2 FNYEAQ. Losses at the gene ends were 1 base for V and 6 bases for J; bases not matched to a gene: 3. The CDR3 totals 14 residues. CDR3 sequence (DNA): TGTGCCAGCAGCTTAGAAGACAGGGGGCGCGAGCAGTACTTC. This codes for CASSLEDRGREQYF.

The gene calls are TRBV2 and TRBJ1-1; no clear D. Trimming left V 5 bases short and J 5 bases short, with 0 bases between. Germline V gives CDR1 SNHLY, CDR2 FYNNEI. The CDR3 extends over 9 amino acids. CDR3 bases: TGTGCCAGCAGTACTGAAGCTTTCTTT. As protein: CASSTEAFF.

The rearrangement joins TRBV18 to TRBJ2-5, with TRBD1 matching over 9 bases. Trimming took 4 bases from V and 3 from J; bases not matched to a gene: 3. The V gene's germline CDR1 is KGHSH and CDR2 LQKENI. CDR3 length: 14 amino acids. As DNA, the CDR3 is TGTGCCAGCTCACTACAGGGGGCCAAAGAGACCCAGTACTTC. It is translated as CASSLQGAKETQYF.

This clone was counted once. CDR3 coding DNA: TGTGCCAGTAGTATAAGCGCTCACTTGGCCCAGTACTTC. Translating gives CASSISAHLAQYF. The chain couples TRBV19 to TRBJ2-5; no clear D. This CDR3 is built from 13 residues. Germline V CDR1 and CDR2: LNHDA, SQIVND (reference sequence). Trimming removed 2 bases at V and 9 bases at J, with 13 bases between.

This clone occurred a few times. The V call is TRBV3-1 (or the pseudogene TRBV3-2), the J call TRBJ2-5; the D gene is possibly TRBD1 (6 bases). There are 15 residues in the CDR3. The V gene's germline CDR1 is LGHDT and CDR2 YNNKEL (reference sequence). V lost 2 bases and J lost 2, with 12 bases in between. In nucleotides, the CDR3 is TGTGCCAGCAGCCAATTCCAGGGGCCGCAAGAGACCCAGTACTTC. Encoded protein: CASSQFQGPQETQYF.

The V call is TRBV30, the J call TRBJ2-7, with D hard to call. The CDR3 loop spans 14 amino acids. The V end lost 2 bases, the J end lost 1 base, and 12 bases lay between the germline ends. Germline V gene sequence: CDR1 GTSNPN, CDR2 SVGIG (reference sequence). CDR3 nucleotide sequence: TGTGCCTGGAGTAGGGCAGGATCTTCCTACGAGCAGTACTTC. Translating it yields CAWSRAGSSYEQYF. Drawing the rest from reference TRBV30 and TRBJ2-7, the complete variable domain is SQTIHQWPATLVQPVGSPLSLECTVEGTSNPNLYWYRQAAGRGLQLLFYSVGIGQISSEVPQNLSASRPQDRQFILSSKKLLLSDSGFYLCAWSRAGSSYEQYFGPGTRLTVT.

The genes are TRBV3-1 (or the pseudogene TRBV3-2) and TRBJ1-2; D might be TRBD1 (5 bases). The germline V and J ends were trimmed by 4 bases and 3 bases, with 15 bases remaining between them. Germline V gives CDR1 LGHDT, CDR2 YNNKEL (reference sequence). This CDR3 region has 15 residues. The CDR3 nucleotides are TGTGCCAGCAGCCCCCCCGGGCGGGGCGACTATGGCTACACCTTC. Protein product: CASSPPGRGDYGYTF.

This clone was seen once. V usage is TRBV7-2 and J usage is TRBJ2-2, with TRBD1 matching over 9 bases. The CDR3 loop spans 16 amino acids. Germline loops: CDR1 SGHTA, CDR2 FQGNSA. V shed 6 bases and J 0 bases; nucleotides not matched to a gene: 5. The CDR3 reads CASRQTGGANTGELFF. As DNA, the CDR3 is TGTGCCAGCAGACAAACAGGGGGCGCGAACACCGGGGAGCTGTTTTTT.

This sequence joins TRBV18 and TRBJ2-7; a possible D gene is TRBD1 (5 bases). Germline V gene data show CDR1 as KGHSH and CDR2 as LQKENI. Trimming took 2 bases from V and 5 from J, leaving 22 bases between them. CDR3 length: 17 residues. In DNA, the CDR3 is TGTGCCAGCTCACCAGTACCCCTAAGGGGCAGGGTGGACGAGCAGTACTTC. Its translation is CASSPVPLRGRVDEQYF. Looking up the rest from reference TRBV18 and TRBJ2-7 gives the full variable domain: NAGVMQNPRHLVRRRGQEARLRCSPMKGHSHVYWYRQLPEEGLKFMVYLQKENIIDESGMPKERFSAEFPKEGPSILRIQQVVRGDSAAYFCASSPVPLRGRVDEQYFGPGTRLTVT.

The sample holds a few counts of this clone. The chain is built from TRBV7-9 and TRBJ2-2; 12 nucleotides line up with TRBD2. This CDR3 is built from 15 residues. The V gene's germline CDR1 is SEHNR and CDR2 FQNEAQ (reference sequence). Losses at the gene ends were 6 bases for V and 5 bases for J; bases not matched to a gene: 4. The CDR3 region is CASRIGLAGTGELFF. CDR3 sequence (DNA): TGTGCCAGCAGGATTGGACTAGCGGGAACCGGGGAGCTGTTTTTT.

CDR3 in amino acids: CASSIGQGARGTEAFF. The CDR3 DNA follows: TGTGCCAGTAGTATTGGGCAGGGGGCGCGGGGCACTGAAGCTTTCTTT. The chain links TRBV19 to TRBJ1-1; TRBD1 agrees at 8 bases. The CDR3 covers 16 residues. Germline trimming cut 3 bases from V and 4 bases from J; bases unmatched to any gene: 10. Germline CDR1 is LNHDA and CDR2 is SQIVND (reference sequence).

V and J are TRBV18 and TRBJ1-2; D call uncertain. V was clipped by 4 bases and J by 3 bases, with 18 bases between them. In germline, CDR1 is KGHSH, CDR2 LQKENI. The CDR3 runs to 16 residues. CDR3 loop: CASSLQQSPPDYGYTF. Here the CDR3 DNA reads TGTGCCAGCTCACTTCAGCAATCTCCCCCGGACTATGGCTACACCTTC. Full variable domain (remainder filled in from reference TRBV18 and TRBJ1-2): NAGVMQNPRHLVRRRGQEARLRCSPMKGHSHVYWYRQLPEEGLKFMVYLQKENIIDESGMPKERFSAEFPKEGPSILRIQQVVRGDSAAYFCASSLQQSPPDYGYTFGSGTRLTVV.

The CDR3 sequence: CASSLGAVYEQYF. Written as DNA, the CDR3 is TGTGCCAGCAGCTTAGGGGCAGTCTACGAGCAGTACTTC. The chain combines TRBV11-2 with TRBJ2-7; D ambiguous. Germline lookup yields CDR1 SGHAT and CDR2 FQNNGV. Trimming left V 1 base short and J 3 bases short, with 7 bases between. The CDR3 sequence is 13 residues long. Full variable domain (outside the CDR3, taken from reference TRBV11-2 and TRBJ2-7): EAGVAQSPRYKIIEKRQSVAFWCNPISGHATLYWYQQILGQGPKLLIQFQNNGVVDDSQLPKDRFSAERLKGVDSTLKIQPAKLEDSAVYLCASSLGAVYEQYFGPGTRLTVT.